This T cell receptor (beta chain) was recovered during a study of regulatory T cells in long-lasting Graves disease. With iRepertoire HTBI primers and Arm-PCR of CDR3 regions, TCR beta libraries were built. A single record per CDR3 protein comes from TCRdb applying MiXCR to the multiplex PCR reads. The sample includes about 430,000 distinct CDR3 sequences, approximately 16% of them seen just once. This clonotype was counted only a few times. Its antigen is as yet unknown. Overall study findings and caveats: Results may be inaccurate due to the small sample size.

Specified time point: newly diagnosed GD, antithyroid drugs for less than 3 months. PBMC-derived RNA was used for the TCR library. This sample was also put to use in a study of T cells in Graves' hyperthyroidism and ophthalmopathy.

The receptor comes from a woman in her thirties or forties with Graves disease. This specimen was peripheral blood mononuclear cells (PBMCs), taken at new diagnosis, from a patient treated with antithyroid drugs.

The DNA for the CDR3 is TGTGCCAGCAGCGTAGGAAGTGACTCATTCGAGCAGTACTTC. Protein: CASSVGSDSFEQYF. The chain couples TRBV9 to TRBJ2-7, with D hard to call. This CDR3 is 14 amino acids long. V lost 0 bases and J lost 6, with 13 bases in between. In germline, CDR1 is SGDLS, CDR2 YYNGEE.